This TCR beta chain was sequenced in a study of response to subunit inactivated influenza vaccine. General study results and limits: Few additional T cells are recruited per seasonal influenza vaccination, authors suggested.

Regarding this clonotype: What it recognizes is unknown.

This CDR3 has 17 residues. The germline V and J ends were trimmed by 3 bases and 2 bases, with 17 bases remaining between them. Germline V gene sequence: CDR1 KGHDR, CDR2 SFDVKD. TCRdb re-called the RT-PCR reads through MiXCR, storing one row per CDR3 protein. The table lists 650,000 to 800,000 distinct CDR3 sequences, approximately 18% of them singletons. The clonotype originates from a man aged 50-60 years who received an inactivated influenza vaccine. The chain has TRBV24-1 and TRBJ2-3; TRBD1 is a possible D gene (5 bases). Sequences were derived from PBMCs from blood, sampled more than 4 days after vaccination. CDR3 amino acids: CATSDPHKGQSTDTQYF. The CDR3 DNA reads as TGTGCCACCAGTGATCCGCACAAGGGGCAATCCACAGATACGCAGTATTTT.